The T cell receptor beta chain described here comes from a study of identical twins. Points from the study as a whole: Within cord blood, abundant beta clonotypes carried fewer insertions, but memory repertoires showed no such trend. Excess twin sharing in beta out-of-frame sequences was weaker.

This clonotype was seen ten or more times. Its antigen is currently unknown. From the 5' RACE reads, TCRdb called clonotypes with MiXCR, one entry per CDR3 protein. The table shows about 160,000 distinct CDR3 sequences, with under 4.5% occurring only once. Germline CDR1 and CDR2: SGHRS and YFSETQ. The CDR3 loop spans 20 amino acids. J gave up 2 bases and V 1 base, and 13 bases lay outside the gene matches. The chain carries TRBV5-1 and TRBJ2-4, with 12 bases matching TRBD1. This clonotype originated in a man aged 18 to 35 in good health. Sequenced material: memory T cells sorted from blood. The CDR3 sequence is CASSLRGGGGTGGPKNIQYF. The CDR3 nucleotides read TGCGCCAGCAGCTTGAGGGGCGGTGGAGGGACAGGGGGCCCCAAAAACATTCAGTACTTC.